The 10 T cell receptor beta chains given below trace back to one sample, sequenced in a study of blood T cell repertoires in COVID-19. Data came from immunoSEQ multiplex PCR; TCRdb stores just in-frame clones and leaves some out. The sample shows more than 95,000 clones, over 75% of them seen only once. The sequenced sample consisted of peripheral blood. The receptors originated from a man in his 60s with acute or convalescent COVID-19.

This rearrangement joins TRBV2 to TRBJ1-2, with D possibly being TRBD1 (6 bases). The germline V and J ends were trimmed by 6 bases and 4 bases, with 12 bases remaining between them. In germline, CDR1 is SNHLY, CDR2 FYNNEI. The CDR3 sequence is 13 residues long. Here the CDR3 reads CASRRTVTYGYTF. CDR3 DNA: TGTGCCAGCAGGAGGACAGTAACCTATGGCTACACCTTC.

This chain joins TRBV7-9 and TRBJ1-4; a possible D gene is TRBD1 (6 bases). The CDR3 sequence is 17 residues long. V lost 5 bases, J lost 4 bases, and 20 bases lay in between. In germline, CDR1 is SEHNR, CDR2 FQNEAQ (reference sequence). CDR3 DNA: TGTGCCAGCAGCCTTAGCCGTACTACAGGGATTAATGAAAAACTGTTTTTT. It yields the protein CASSLSRTTGINEKLFF.

The V call is TRBV6-5, the J call TRBJ1-4; TRBD1 agrees at 8 bases. The CDR3 contains 14 residues. The ends lost 5 bases at V and 7 bases at J; junction bases unmatched: 6. Per germline, CDR1 MNHEY and CDR2 SVGAGI. CDR3 amino acids: CASSTGTGGEKLFF. Here the CDR3 DNA reads TGTGCCAGCAGTACCGGGACAGGAGGTGAAAAACTGTTTTTT.

The chain uses TRBV7-9 and TRBJ1-6; possibly TRBD1 for D (5 bases). The CDR3 length is 14 residues. Trimming pared 5 bases from V and 6 bases from J, leaving 11 bases between. Germline CDR1 reads SEHNR; CDR2 reads FQNEAQ (reference sequence). CDR3 in amino acids: CASSPQGPNSPLHF. The CDR3 coding sequence is TGTGCCAGCAGCCCGCAGGGCCCTAATTCACCCCTCCACTTT. The full variable domain, its missing parts supplied by reference TRBV7-9 and TRBJ1-6, is DTGVSQNPRHKITKRGQNVTFRCDPISEHNRLYWYRQTLGQGPEFLTYFQNEAQLEKSRLLSDRFSAERPKGSFSTLEIQRTEQGDSAMYLCASSPQGPNSPLHFGNGTRLTVT.

This clone was seen once. The gene calls are TRBV7-8 and TRBJ2-1, with a possible D match to TRBD2 (7 bases). Trimming pared 5 bases from V and 10 bases from J, leaving 24 bases between. This CDR3 has 16 amino acids. Germline V gives CDR1 SGHVS, CDR2 FQNEAQ. The CDR3 DNA sequence: TGTGCCAGCAGCCAATTCCGAGGGGGGGGCTCAGGGGAGCAGTTCTTC. Translating gives CASSQFRGGGSGEQFF.

This clone has more than one count but fewer than ten. This sequence joins TRBV2 and TRBJ2-7, with D possibly being TRBD1 (6 bases). Between the trimmed V and J ends, which lost 7 bases and 4 bases, there was a span of 11 bases. Germline V gene lookup returns CDR1 SNHLY and CDR2 FYNNEI. The CDR3 totals 12 residues. The CDR3 region has the DNA TGTGCCAGCAAGAACAGGGTGTACGAGCAGTACTTC. Its translation is CASKNRVYEQYF. Filled out from reference TRBV2 and TRBJ2-7, the complete variable domain reads EPEVTQTPSHQVTQMGQEVILRCVPISNHLYFYWYRQILGQKVEFLVSFYNNEISEKSEIFDDQFSVERPDGSNFTLKIRSTKLEDSAMYFCASKNRVYEQYFGPGTRLTVT.

V is TRBV5-6 and J is TRBJ2-5; TRBD2 matches at 9 bases. V shed 1 base and J 3 bases; nucleotides not matched to a gene: 4. The germline CDR1 and CDR2 sequences are SGHDT and YYEEEE. CDR3 length equals 15 residues. CDR3 protein: CASSLRKRGEETQYF. The CDR3 DNA reads TGTGCCAGCAGCTTGAGAAAGCGGGGGGAAGAGACCCAGTACTTC.

This rearrangement joins TRBV5-8 to TRBJ1-2; the D is unclear. The CDR3 sequence is 12 residues long. CDR1 and CDR2 (germline): SGHTS, YDEGEE. V was shortened by 6 bases and J by 2 bases, with 8 bases between the two germline ends. DNA of the CDR3: TGTGCCAGCAACCGAGGGAACTATGGCTACACCTTC. It is translated as CASNRGNYGYTF.

This clone was seen just once. The chain recombines TRBV4-1 with TRBJ2-7; D is perhaps TRBD1 (6 bases). Germline lookup yields CDR1 MGHRA and CDR2 YSYEKL. V lost 4 bases to trimming and J lost 0 bases, with 16 bases between them. There are 16 residues in the CDR3. Here the CDR3 DNA reads TGCGCCAGCAGCCGTGGCGACAGGTCCAGCTCCTACGAGCAGTACTTC. This encodes CASSRGDRSSSYEQYF.

The chain joins TRBV21-1 to TRBJ2-7; the tabulated D call, TRBD1, remains unverified against the DNA. TRBV21-1 is deemed a pseudogene. The CDR3 spans 14 residues. CDR3 sequence (DNA): TGTGCCAGCAGTAAAACCCAGGGGGGAGACGAGCAGTACTTC. Translated: CASSKTQGGDEQYF.